The next 8 T cell receptor beta chains were all read from a single sample in a study of glioma-infiltrating T cells. The iRepertoire nested amplicon-rescue multiplex PCR amplified TCR alpha and beta CDR3s from RNA. TCRdb independently ran MiXCR on the multiplex PCR reads; one entry per CDR3 protein. Counted here are 9,500 to 15,000 distinct CDR3 sequences, more than 25% occurring once; the ten biggest clones make up 40% to 50%. The sequencing input was glioma tissue, nonneoplastic brain tissue, or PBMCs (not recorded which). The source is a human donor with low-grade glioma or glioblastoma, undergoing nonglioma brain surgery, or in good health (not recorded which).

This clonotype was seen only a few times. The chain has TRBV18 and TRBJ2-1, with 9 bases fitting TRBD2. J lost 6 bases, V lost 3 bases, and 6 bases had no gene match. The CDR3 contains 15 residues. Germline V lookup: CDR1 KGHSH, CDR2 LQKENI. CDR3 nucleotide sequence: TGTGCCAGCTCACCCGCGGGGGGGCCCTCCAATGAGCAGTTCTTC. This translates into CASSPAGGPSNEQFF.

The rearrangement joins TRBV20-1 to TRBJ2-3; 7 nucleotides line up with TRBD1. The CDR3 consists of 17 residues. Germline-derived CDR1 and CDR2 are DFQATT and SNEGSKA (reference sequence). Unmatched junction bases numbered 18, after V lost 3 bases and J lost 6 bases. CDR3 sequence: CSARTPLTGASGDTQYF. Written as DNA, the CDR3 is TGCAGTGCTAGGACCCCTCTTACAGGGGCCTCGGGGGATACGCAGTATTTT.

Sample share makes this clonotype medium-sized (0.01 to 0.1%). The gene calls are TRBV6-1 and TRBJ2-3, with TRBD1 as a possible D gene (5 bases). Germline assignment: CDR1 MNHNS and CDR2 SASEGT. Trimming took off 6 bases at V and 5 bases at J, with 18 bases between the two ends. The CDR3 runs 15 residues. DNA for the CDR3: TGTGCCAGCAGGTTAGGAGTTTGGGGCCTAGATACGCAGTATTTT. Translated, it gives CASRLGVWGLDTQYF.

V is TRBV5-8 and J is TRBJ1-4, with D possibly matching TRBD1 (6 bases). Germline-derived CDR1 and CDR2 are SGHTS and YDEGEE. The CDR3 runs 14 residues. V was pared by 4 bases and J by 7 bases, with 14 bases between. CDR3 sequence (DNA): TGTGCCAGCAGCAGCCGGCAGGGGAGTGAAAAACTGTTTTTT. It specifies CASSSRQGSEKLFF.

The chain couples TRBV28 to TRBJ2-5; D is ambiguous. V lost 0 bases, J lost 0 bases, and 11 bases lay in between. Germline V gene lookup returns CDR1 MDHEN and CDR2 SYDVKM. The CDR3 covers 16 residues. CDR3 sequence: CASSLWPESYQETQYF. Here the CDR3 DNA reads TGTGCCAGCAGTTTATGGCCGGAATCGTACCAAGAGACCCAGTACTTC. Filled out from reference TRBV28 and TRBJ2-5, the complete variable domain reads DVKVTQSSRYLVKRTGEKVFLECVQDMDHENMFWYRQDPGLGLRLIYFSYDVKMKEKGDIPEGYSVSREKKERFSLILESASTNQTSMYLCASSLWPESYQETQYFGPGTRLLVL.

With regard to this clonotype: This may arise from a read error, as a much more abundant clone is one base away. This sequence joins TRBV2 and TRBJ1-1; no clear D. From germline, CDR1 is SNHLY and CDR2 FYNNEI. Trimming pared 7 bases from V and 1 base from J, leaving 16 bases between. This CDR3 is built from 15 residues. CDR3 coding DNA: TGTGCCAGCAACTCCGTAGGGTGGAGGAACACTGAAGCTTTCTTT. Its protein product is CASNSVGWRNTEAFF.

The chain couples TRBV12-5 to TRBJ2-3, with a possible D match to TRBD2 (6 bases). The CDR3 loop spans 14 amino acids. The V and J ends lost 0 bases and 13 bases respectively, with 17 bases between them. Germline V gene data show CDR1 as LGHNT and CDR2 as FRNRAP. The CDR3, as DNA: TGTGCTAGTGGTTTGGTACAGTCGTGGAGGGCGAAGTATTTT. Protein product: CASGLVQSWRAKYF.

This clonotype occurred many times. The rearrangement uses TRBV6-1 and TRBJ1-3, with D possibly matching TRBD1 (5 bases). CDR1 is MNHNS, CDR2 SASEGT, per germline. This CDR3 contains 13 residues. The V end was cut by 8 bases, the J end by 2 bases, with 10 bases between. CDR3 in DNA: TGTGCCAGCTGGGGGGGACCTGGAAACACCATATATTTT. Protein product: CASWGGPGNTIYF.